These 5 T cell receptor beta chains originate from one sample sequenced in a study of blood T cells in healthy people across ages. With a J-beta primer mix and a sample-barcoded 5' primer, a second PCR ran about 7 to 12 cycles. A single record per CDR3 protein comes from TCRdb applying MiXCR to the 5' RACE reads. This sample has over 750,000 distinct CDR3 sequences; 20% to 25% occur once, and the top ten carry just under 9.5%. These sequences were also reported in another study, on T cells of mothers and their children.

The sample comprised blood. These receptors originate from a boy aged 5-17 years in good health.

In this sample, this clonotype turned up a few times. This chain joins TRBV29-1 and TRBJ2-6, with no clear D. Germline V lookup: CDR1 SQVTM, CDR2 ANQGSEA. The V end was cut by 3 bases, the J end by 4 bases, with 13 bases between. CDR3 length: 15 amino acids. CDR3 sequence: CSVEAYRSGANVLTF. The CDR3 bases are TGCAGCGTTGAGGCCTATAGGTCGGGGGCCAACGTCCTGACTTTC. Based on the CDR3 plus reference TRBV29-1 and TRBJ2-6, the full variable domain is SAVISQKPSRDICQRGTSLTIQCQVDSQVTMMFWYRQQPGQSLTLIATANQGSEATYESGFVIDKFPISRPNLTFSTLTVSNMSPEDSSIYLCSVEAYRSGANVLTFGAGSRLTVL.

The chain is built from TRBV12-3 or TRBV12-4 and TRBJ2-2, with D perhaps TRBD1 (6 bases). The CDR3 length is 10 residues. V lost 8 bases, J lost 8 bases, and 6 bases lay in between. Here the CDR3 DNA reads TGTGCCAGCGGGACAGGGGAGCTGTTTTTT. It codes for CASGTGELFF.

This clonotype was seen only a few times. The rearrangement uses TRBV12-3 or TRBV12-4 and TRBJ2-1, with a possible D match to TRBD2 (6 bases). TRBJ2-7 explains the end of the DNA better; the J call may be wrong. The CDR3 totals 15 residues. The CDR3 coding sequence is TGTGCCAGCAGTTTAATCGCGGGATTCAGGTACGAGCAGTACTTC. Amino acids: CASSLIAGFRYEQYF.

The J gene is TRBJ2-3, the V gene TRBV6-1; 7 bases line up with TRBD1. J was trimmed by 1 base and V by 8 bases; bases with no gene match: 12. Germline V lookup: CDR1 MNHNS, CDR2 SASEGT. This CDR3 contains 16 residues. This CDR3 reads CASGGPHTGGTDTQYF. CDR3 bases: TGTGCCAGCGGAGGACCTCATACAGGGGGCACAGATACGCAGTATTTT.

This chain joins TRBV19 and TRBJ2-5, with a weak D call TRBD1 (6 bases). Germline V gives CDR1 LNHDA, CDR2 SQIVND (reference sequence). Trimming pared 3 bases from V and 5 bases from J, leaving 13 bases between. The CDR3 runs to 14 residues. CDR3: CASSIRSGDETQYF. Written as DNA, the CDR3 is TGTGCCAGTAGTATTCGGTCAGGGGACGAGACCCAGTACTTC.